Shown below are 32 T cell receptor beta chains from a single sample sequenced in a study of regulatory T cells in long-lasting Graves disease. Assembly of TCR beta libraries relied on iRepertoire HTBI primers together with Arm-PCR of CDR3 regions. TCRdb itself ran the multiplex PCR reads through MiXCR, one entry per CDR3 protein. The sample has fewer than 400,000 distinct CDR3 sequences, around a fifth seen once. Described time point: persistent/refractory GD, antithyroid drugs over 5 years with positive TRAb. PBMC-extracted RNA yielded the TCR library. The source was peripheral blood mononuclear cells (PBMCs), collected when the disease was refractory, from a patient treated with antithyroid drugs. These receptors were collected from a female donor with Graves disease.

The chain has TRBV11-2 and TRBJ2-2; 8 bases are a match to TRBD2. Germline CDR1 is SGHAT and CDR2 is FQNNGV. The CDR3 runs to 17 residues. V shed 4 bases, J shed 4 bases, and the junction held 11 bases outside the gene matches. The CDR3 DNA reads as TGTGCCAGCAGCTCCCTTCGACCGGGAGGGACCACCGGGGAGCTGTTTTTT. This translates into CASSSLRPGGTTGELFF.

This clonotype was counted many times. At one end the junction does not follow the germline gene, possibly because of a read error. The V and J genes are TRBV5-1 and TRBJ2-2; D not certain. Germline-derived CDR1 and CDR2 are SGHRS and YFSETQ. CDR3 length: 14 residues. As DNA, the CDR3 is TGTGCCAGCAGGTGGAGCGCGAACACCGGGGAGCTGTTTTTT. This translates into CASRWSANTGELFF.

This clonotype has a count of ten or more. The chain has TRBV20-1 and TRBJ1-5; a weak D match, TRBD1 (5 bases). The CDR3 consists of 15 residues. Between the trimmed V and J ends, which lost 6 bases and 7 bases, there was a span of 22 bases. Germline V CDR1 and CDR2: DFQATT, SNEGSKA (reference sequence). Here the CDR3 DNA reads TGCAGTGCGACAGTCAGCAACGATCCCAGCCAGCCCCAGCATTTT. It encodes CSATVSNDPSQPQHF.

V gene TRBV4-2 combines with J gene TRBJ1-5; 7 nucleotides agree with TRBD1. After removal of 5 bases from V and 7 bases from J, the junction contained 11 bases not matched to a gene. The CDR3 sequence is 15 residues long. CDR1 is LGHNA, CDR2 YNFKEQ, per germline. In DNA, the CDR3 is TGTGCCAGCAGCACCCGACAGGGTAGCGAGCAGCCCCAGCATTTT. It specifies CASSTRQGSEQPQHF.

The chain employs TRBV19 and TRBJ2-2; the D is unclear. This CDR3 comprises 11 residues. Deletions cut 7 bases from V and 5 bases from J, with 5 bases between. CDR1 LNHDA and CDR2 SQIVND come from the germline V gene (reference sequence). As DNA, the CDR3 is TGTGCCAGTACAAGAACCGGGGAGCTGTTTTTT. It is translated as CASTRTGELFF.

CDR3 in amino acids: CASSSMQHSNQPQHF. The CDR3 coding sequence is TGTGCCAGCAGCTCCATGCAGCATAGCAATCAGCCCCAGCATTTT. The V call is TRBV7-3, the J call TRBJ1-5, with D uncertain. CDR1 and CDR2 (germline): SGHTA, FQGTGA. Trimming left V 4 bases short and J 0 bases short, with 10 bases between. The CDR3 spans 15 residues. Complete variable domain (other parts from reference TRBV7-3 and TRBJ1-5): GAGVSQTPSNKVTEKGKYVELRCDPISGHTALYWYRQSLGQGPEFLIYFQGTGAADDSGLPNDRFFAVRPEGSVSTLKIQRTERGDSAVYLCASSSMQHSNQPQHFGDGTRLSIL.

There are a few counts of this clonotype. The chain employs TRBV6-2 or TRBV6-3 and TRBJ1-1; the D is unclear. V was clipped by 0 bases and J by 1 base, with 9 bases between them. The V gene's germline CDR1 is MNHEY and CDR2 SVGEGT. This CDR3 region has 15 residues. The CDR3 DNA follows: TGTGCCAGCAGTTACTCGATCACAGAGAACACTGAAGCTTTCTTT. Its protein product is CASSYSITENTEAFF.

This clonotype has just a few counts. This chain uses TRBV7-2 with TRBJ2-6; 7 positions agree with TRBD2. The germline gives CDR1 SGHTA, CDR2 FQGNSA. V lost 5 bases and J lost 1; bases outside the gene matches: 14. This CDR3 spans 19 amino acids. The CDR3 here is CASSTHGLEKVSGANVLTF. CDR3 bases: TGTGCCAGCAGCACTCACGGACTAGAGAAGGTGTCTGGGGCCAACGTCCTGACTTTC.

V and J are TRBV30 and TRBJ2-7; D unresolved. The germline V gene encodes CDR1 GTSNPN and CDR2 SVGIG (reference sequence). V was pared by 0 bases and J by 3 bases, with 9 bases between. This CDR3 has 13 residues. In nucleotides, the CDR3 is TGTGCCTGGAGTGTAGGACGAGACTACGAGCAGTACTTC. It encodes CAWSVGRDYEQYF.

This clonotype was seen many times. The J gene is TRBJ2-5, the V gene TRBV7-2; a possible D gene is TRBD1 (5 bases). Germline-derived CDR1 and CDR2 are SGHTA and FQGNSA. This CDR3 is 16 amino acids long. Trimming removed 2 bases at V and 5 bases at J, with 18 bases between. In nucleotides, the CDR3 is TGTGCCAGCAGCTTATTCAGGGTCAGTTTGCGTGAGACCCAGTACTTC. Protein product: CASSLFRVSLRETQYF.

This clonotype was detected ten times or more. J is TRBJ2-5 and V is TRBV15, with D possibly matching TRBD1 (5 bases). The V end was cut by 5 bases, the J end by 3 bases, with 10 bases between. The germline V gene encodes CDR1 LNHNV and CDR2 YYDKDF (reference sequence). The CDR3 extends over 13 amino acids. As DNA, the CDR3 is TGTGCCACCAGCCGGTCCAGGGAAGAGACCCAGTACTTC. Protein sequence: CATSRSREETQYF.

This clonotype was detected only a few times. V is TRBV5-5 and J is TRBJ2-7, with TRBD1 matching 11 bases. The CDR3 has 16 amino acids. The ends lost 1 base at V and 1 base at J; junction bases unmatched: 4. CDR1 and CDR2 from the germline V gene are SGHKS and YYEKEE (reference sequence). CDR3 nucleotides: TGTGCCAGCAGCTTGCTAGGACAGGGGGCATCCTACGAGCAGTACTTC. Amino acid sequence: CASSLLGQGASYEQYF.

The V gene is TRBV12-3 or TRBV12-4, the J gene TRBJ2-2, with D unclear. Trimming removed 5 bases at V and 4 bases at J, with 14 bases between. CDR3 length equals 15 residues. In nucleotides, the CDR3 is TGTGCCAGCAGTGTCCCCCCCAAGTCCACCGGGGAGCTGTTTTTT. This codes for CASSVPPKSTGELFF.

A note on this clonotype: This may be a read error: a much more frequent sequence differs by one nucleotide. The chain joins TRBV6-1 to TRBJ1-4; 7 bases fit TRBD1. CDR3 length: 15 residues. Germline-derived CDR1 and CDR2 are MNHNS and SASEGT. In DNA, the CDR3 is TGTACCAGCAGTGAAGGGGCAGGGGGAGGCGAAAAACTGTTTTTT. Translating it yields CTSSEGAGGGEKLFF.

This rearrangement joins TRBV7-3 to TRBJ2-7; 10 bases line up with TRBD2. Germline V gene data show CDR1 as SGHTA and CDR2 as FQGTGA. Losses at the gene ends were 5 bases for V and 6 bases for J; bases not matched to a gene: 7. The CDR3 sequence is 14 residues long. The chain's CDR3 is CASSEDGTSAEQYF. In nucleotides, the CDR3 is TGTGCCAGCAGCGAGGACGGGACTAGCGCCGAGCAGTACTTC. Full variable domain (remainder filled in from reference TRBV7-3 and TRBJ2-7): GAGVSQTPSNKVTEKGKYVELRCDPISGHTALYWYRQSLGQGPEFLIYFQGTGAADDSGLPNDRFFAVRPEGSVSTLKIQRTERGDSAVYLCASSEDGTSAEQYFGPGTRLTVT.

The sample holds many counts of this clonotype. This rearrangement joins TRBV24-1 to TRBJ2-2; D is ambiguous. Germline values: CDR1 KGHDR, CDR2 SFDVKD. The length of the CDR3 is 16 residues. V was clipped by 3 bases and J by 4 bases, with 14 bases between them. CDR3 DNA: TGTGCCACCAGTGATATAAGTCTACCCCTCACCGGGGAGCTGTTTTTT. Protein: CATSDISLPLTGELFF.

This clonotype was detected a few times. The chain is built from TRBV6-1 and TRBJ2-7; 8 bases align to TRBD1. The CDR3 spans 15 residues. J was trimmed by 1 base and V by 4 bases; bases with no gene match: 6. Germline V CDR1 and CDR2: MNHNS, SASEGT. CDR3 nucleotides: TGTGCCAGCAGTGCCGGGACAGGCCAGTCCTACGAGCAGTACTTC. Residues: CASSAGTGQSYEQYF.

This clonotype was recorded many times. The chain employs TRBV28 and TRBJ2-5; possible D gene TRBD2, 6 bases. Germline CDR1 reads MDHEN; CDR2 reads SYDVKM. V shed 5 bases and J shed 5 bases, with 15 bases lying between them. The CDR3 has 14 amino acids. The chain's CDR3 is CASSTRVGGETQYF. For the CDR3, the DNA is TGTGCCAGCAGTACTCGGGTAGGAGGGGAGACCCAGTACTTC. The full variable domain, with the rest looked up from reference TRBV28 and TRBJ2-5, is DVKVTQSSRYLVKRTGEKVFLECVQDMDHENMFWYRQDPGLGLRLIYFSYDVKMKEKGDIPEGYSVSREKKERFSLILESASTNQTSMYLCASSTRVGGETQYFGPGTRLLVL.

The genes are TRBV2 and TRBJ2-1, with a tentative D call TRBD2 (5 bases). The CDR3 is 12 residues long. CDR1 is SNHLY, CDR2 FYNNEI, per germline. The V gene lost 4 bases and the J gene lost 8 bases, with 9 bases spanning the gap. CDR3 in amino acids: CASSGGVYEQFF. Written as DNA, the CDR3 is TGTGCCAGCAGTGGGGGAGTCTATGAGCAGTTCTTC.

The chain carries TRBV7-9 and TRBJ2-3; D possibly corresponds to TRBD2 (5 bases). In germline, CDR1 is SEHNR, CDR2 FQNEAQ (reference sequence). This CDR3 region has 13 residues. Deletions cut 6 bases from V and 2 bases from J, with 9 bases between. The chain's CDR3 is CASRLVPTDTQYF. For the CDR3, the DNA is TGTGCCAGCAGACTAGTGCCCACAGATACGCAGTATTTT.

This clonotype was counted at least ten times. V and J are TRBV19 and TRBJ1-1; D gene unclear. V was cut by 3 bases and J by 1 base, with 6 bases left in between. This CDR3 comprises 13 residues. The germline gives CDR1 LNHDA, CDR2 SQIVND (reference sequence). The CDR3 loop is CASSIRENTEAFF. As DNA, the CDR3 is TGTGCCAGTAGTATTAGGGAGAACACTGAAGCTTTCTTT.

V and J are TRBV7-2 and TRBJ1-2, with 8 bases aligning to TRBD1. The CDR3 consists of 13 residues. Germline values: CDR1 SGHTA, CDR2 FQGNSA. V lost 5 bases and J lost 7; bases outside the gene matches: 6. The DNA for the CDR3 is TGTGCCAGCAGCAGAGGGGACAGGTCTGGCTACACCTTC. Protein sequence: CASSRGDRSGYTF. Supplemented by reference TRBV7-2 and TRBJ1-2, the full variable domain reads GAGVSQSPSNKVTEKGKDVELRCDPISGHTALYWYRQSLGQGLEFLIYFQGNSAPDKSGLPSDRFSAERTGGSVSTLTIQRTQQEDSAVYLCASSRGDRSGYTFGSGTRLTVV.

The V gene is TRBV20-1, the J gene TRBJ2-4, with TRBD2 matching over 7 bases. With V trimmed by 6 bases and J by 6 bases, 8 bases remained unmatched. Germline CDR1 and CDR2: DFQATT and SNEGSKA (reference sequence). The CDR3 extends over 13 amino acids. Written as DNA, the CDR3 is TGCAGTGCGTACGGGCCGGGGGGAAACATTCAGTACTTC. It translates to CSAYGPGGNIQYF.

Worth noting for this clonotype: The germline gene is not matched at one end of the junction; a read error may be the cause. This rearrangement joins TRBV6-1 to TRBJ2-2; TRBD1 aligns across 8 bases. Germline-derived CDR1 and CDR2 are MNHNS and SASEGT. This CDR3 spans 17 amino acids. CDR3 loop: CASRSTGATLVAGELCF. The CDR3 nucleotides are TGTGCCAGCAGGTCGACAGGGGCCACCCTAGTGGCCGGGGAGCTGTGTTTT.

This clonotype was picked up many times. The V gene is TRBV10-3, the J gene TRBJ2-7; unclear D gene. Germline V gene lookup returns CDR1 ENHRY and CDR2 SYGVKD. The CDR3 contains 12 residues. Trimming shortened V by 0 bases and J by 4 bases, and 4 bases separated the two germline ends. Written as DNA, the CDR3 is TGTGCCATCAGTGAGTCGGAGTACGAGCAGTACTTC. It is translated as CAISESEYEQYF.

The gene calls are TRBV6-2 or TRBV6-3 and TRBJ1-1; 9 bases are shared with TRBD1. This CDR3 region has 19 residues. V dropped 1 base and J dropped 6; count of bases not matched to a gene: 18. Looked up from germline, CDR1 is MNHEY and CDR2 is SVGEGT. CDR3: CASSYLRPGQGSQGSEAFF. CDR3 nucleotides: TGTGCCAGCAGTTACTTGCGACCGGGACAGGGTTCCCAAGGCTCTGAAGCTTTCTTT.

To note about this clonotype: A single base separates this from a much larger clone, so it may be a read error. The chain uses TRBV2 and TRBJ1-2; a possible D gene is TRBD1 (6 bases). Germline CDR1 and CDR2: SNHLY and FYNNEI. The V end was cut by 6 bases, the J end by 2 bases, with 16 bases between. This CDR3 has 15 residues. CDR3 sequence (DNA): TGTGCCAGCAGGAGGGAGGAAGGGGGGAACTATGGCTACACCTTC. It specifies CASRREEGGNYGYTF.

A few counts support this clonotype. The CDR3 DNA reads TGTGCCAGCAGCGCTTCTACATTAGGGACAGGGGCCACCGGGGAGCTGTTTTTT. Amino acids: CASSASTLGTGATGELFF. The chain has TRBV6-2 or TRBV6-3 and TRBJ2-2; TRBD1 matches at 10 bases. The CDR3 spans 18 residues. Trimming removed 6 bases from V and 4 bases from J; junction bases left unmatched: 14. Germline V lookup: CDR1 MNHEY, CDR2 SVGEGT.

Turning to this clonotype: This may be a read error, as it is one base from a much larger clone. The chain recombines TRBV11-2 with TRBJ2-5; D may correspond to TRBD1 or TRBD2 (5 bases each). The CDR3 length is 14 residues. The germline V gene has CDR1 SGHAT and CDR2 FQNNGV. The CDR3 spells CASSFRGPQGTQYF. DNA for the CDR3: TGTGCCAGCAGCTTCCGGGGCCCACAAGGGACCCAGTACTTC.

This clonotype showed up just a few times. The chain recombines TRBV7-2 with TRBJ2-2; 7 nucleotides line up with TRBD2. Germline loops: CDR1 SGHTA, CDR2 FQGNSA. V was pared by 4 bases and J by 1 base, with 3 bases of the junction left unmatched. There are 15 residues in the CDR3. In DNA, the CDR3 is TGTGCCAGCAGCTGGGGGGGGATGAACACCGGGGAGCTGTTTTTT. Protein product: CASSWGGMNTGELFF. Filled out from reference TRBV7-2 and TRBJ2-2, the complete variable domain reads GAGVSQSPSNKVTEKGKDVELRCDPISGHTALYWYRQSLGQGLEFLIYFQGNSAPDKSGLPSDRFSAERTGGSVSTLTIQRTQQEDSAVYLCASSWGGMNTGELFFGEGSRLTVL.

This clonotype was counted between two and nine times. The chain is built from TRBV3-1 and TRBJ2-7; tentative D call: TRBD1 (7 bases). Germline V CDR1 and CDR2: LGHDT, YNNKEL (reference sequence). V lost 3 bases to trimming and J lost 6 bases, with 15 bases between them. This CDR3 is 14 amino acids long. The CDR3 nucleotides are TGTGCCAGCAGCCATGACAGGGAGGCTGGCGAGCAGTACTTC. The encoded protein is CASSHDREAGEQYF.

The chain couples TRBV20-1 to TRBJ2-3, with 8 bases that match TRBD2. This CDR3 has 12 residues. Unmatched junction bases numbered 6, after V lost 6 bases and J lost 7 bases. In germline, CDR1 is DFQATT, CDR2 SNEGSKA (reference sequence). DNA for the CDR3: TGCAGTGCGGAGCGGGAGCAATATACGCAGTATTTT. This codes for CSAEREQYTQYF.